The entry below gives a single TCR beta chain sequence along with its context. Its antigen is as yet unknown. At survey resolution, 400 ng of DNA per sample was split into two 200 ng replicates. Methods used by the authors: Of 150,000 to 200,000 unique clonotypes, approximately 1.5% were previously reported viral-epitope-specific in VDJdb. The repertoire was sequenced with immunoSEQ multiplex PCR; TCRdb's copy has only in-frame clones and lacks some. Clone size and V and J calls were adopted from that table, with D and trimming inferred from the DNA. The sample holds some 2,000 clones, around 80% seen once. The data are from a study of hypomethylating agent response in myelodysplastic syndrome. Across the study: Response meant complete response or hematologic improvement; all other patients were non-responders. Regarding the study as a whole: Healthy controls were not age-matched to MDS patients, possibly affecting comparisons.

CDR1 and CDR2 (germline): SGHTA, FQGNSA. Trimming removed 3 bases from V and 3 bases from J, with 15 bases in between. CDR3 length equals 15 residues. The chain is built from TRBV7-2 and TRBJ2-7; TRBD1 might be the D (5 bases). The starting material was bone marrow, obtained before or after starting hypomethylating agent treatment for myelodysplastic syndrome (not recorded which). This TCR was recovered from a human donor with myelodysplastic syndrome. This CDR3 is CASSFDRTYLYEQYF. DNA of the CDR3: TGTGCCAGCAGCTTCGACAGAACCTATCTCTACGAGCAGTACTTC.